This note documents a single T cell receptor beta chain sequence. Its antigen is not identified. Described time point: pre-reinfection, 55 to 20 weeks before reinfection detection. TCR sequencing was done directly ex vivo on sorted cells, without expansion in vitro. Control naive CD8 T cells came from a couple of donors at all three reinfection time points. These data are taken from a study of memory CD8 T cells in hepatitis C reinfection. Study-wide background: A couple of donors cleared primary HCV but became chronic after reinfection. Notes on the study in general: Only five donors prevented definitive conclusions about public clonotypes.

Assay used: immunoSEQ multiplex PCR; TCRdb lists only in-frame clones, some missing. In the table there are over 45,000 clones, 89% of which are singletons. This CDR3 comprises 14 residues. CDR1 and CDR2 from the germline V gene are SGHAT and FQNNGV. Between the trimmed V and J ends, which lost 5 bases and 5 bases, there was a span of 14 bases. The sequenced sample was naive CD8+ T cells sorted from blood. The chain couples TRBV11-2 to TRBJ2-3; tentative D call: TRBD1 (6 bases). This clonotype originated in a young man with hepatitis C virus infection. The CDR3: CASSQGQPGDTQYF. In DNA form, the CDR3 reads TGTGCCAGCAGCCAAGGACAGCCGGGAGATACGCAGTATTTT.